Described below is a single T cell receptor (beta chain) sequence and its context. Its antigen target is currently unknown. No base quality information exists; no much larger clone differs at one position. The cysteine opens and the phenylalanine closes a CDR3 of 15 amino acids. Just CDR3 DNA is preserved here, 45 bases in frame from base 1. Germline trimming: 1 base from V, 5 bases from J; junction bases outside gene matches: 5. CDR1 SQVTM and CDR2 ANQGSEA are derived from the germline V gene. The 40 or so donors, aged about 6 to 90 years, were systemically healthy Caucasian individuals from Russia. Ten milliliters of peripheral blood were drawn from each donor into EDTA-treated Vacutainer tubes. PBMCs were isolated by Ficoll-Paque density-gradient centrifugation, with at least 7 million obtained per sample. Total RNA was extracted from PBMCs with Trizol reagent, with at least 6 micrograms obtained per sample. For every donor, an aliquot of PBMCs went through flow cytometry to measure the percentages of naive CD45RAhigh/CD27high T cells.

Library method: 5' RACE. The listed sequencing device is Illumina HiSeq 2500. A second PCR of about 7 to 12 cycles was run with a J-beta primer mix and a sample-barcoded 5' primer. Each TCR beta cDNA molecule received a unique molecular identifier from a template-switch 5' adaptor carrying 12 random nucleotides. Each sample yielded at least 3 million CDR3-containing paired-end reads. First-strand cDNA was synthesized from all RNA with the Mint cDNA synthesis kit, primed by a TRBC-specific oligonucleotide. Following uracil-DNA glycosylase treatment, all cDNA underwent a first 18-cycle PCR with the universal primers M1SS and BC2_uni_R. The study's processing was this. For normalization, 1 million high-quality reads were randomly selected from each sample, with every read carrying a distinct molecular identifier. Reads with shared molecular identifiers were discarded instead of being binned into consensus sequences. MiTCR, set to a Q25 quality threshold and the strictest error-elimination algorithm, was used for CDR3 identification, clonotype clustering and error correction. Lower-bound total TCR beta diversity was estimated with a nonparametric unseen species model using Euler transformation. Through fastp at Q25 and MiXCR, TCRdb rebuilt clones from the public reads, retaining in-frame beta chains. Rows with a matching CDR3 protein are joined into one entry that keeps the most common DNA and genes. The V and J calls here are based on TCRdb, not the publication. Recorded for this sample are 800,000 to 950,000 distinct CDR3 sequences; about 27% of them occurred a single time. Of the sample, roughly 10% is held by the ten largest clones.

This entry is derived from a study of blood T cells in healthy people across ages (dated by TCRdb to the mid-2010s). About the full investigation: Template switching captured roughly one uniquely barcoded TCR beta cDNA molecule per two T cells in model experiments. To track age-related changes in TCR beta repertoire diversity, the study relied on deep sequencing normalized with unique cDNA molecular identifiers. Donors were grouped into four age groups: young (average approximately 15 years), middle-aged (roughly 38), aged (around 62) and long-lived (just over 80). Using the same blood draw, the study looked at two additional independent replicas of 1 million unique cDNA reads for two donors, one aged 18 to 30 and the other aged 80 or older.

The paper as a whole reports these results and caveats: Estimates of total diversity based on one million sequenced T cells were considered lower bounds and underestimates. As age increased, observed TCR beta diversity per million T cells dropped in a roughly linear way, and a significant reduction was already evident by age about 36. Since profiling was done on bulk unsorted PBMCs, naive and antigen-experienced compartments could not be conclusively compared. There was a strong correlation between observed TCR beta diversity and the percentage of naive T cells measured by flow cytometry. Compared with the aged group, the long-lived group had more naive CD4+ T cells, fewer expanded clones and increased TCR diversity, suggesting age selection. The CMV infection status of donors was not known, potentially confounding age-related changes in expanded clonotypes.

This sample also belongs to another study, concerning T cells of mothers and their children. As the second publication notes: Nine systemically healthy Caucasian individuals served as donors, namely three mothers together with their six children. cDNA synthesis consumed the entire amount of extracted RNA, loaded at around 1.5 ug RNA in each 15 ul reaction. In the second PCR, the M1S primer added sample barcodes and 2-4 random nucleotides. Over 9 million TCR beta CDR3 reads came from each mother, compared with some 3.1 million reads from each child. In both related and unrelated pairs, thymic selection shapes the output of TCR recombination in a similar way, with inherited differences having only a minor effect. Normalized repertoire overlap in related mother-child pairs was always slightly higher than in unrelated mother-child pairs, but the difference was never significant. With a sensitivity of about 100 clones per million clonotypes, no persistent microchimeric T cell clones were detected. In the study, deep NGS was used to compare the TCR beta repertoires of mothers and children, and features distinguishing related mother-child pairs from unrelated individuals were sought. On average, the children were roughly 10 +/- 4 years old, while the mothers were roughly 36 +/- 4 years old. After adapters were ligated using NEBNext reagents, the libraries underwent 100+100 nt paired-end sequencing on an Illumina HiSeq 2000. Mother and child libraries were prepared a month apart and sequenced in separate runs to prevent cross-contamination. For each donor, between roughly 450,000 and 2,300,000 distinct TCR beta clonotypes were identified. Naive TCR beta clonotypes were estimated from low-frequency clonotypes matched to each donor's FACS-determined naive share, without sorting.

The rearrangement joined TRBV29-1 to TRBJ1-4, with 9 bases matching TRBD1. Sequencing was carried out using blood. This clonotype was obtained from a middle-aged woman in good health. In nucleotide form, the sequence is TGCAGCGTTGAAGCACCCGGGACAGGGAATGAAAAACTGTTTTTT. Translation gives CSVEAPGTGNEKLFF.